The next 2 T cell receptor beta chains were all read from a single sample in a study of T-cell memory formation after mild COVID-19. TCRdb processed the 5' RACE reads anew with MiXCR; each CDR3 protein has one entry. The sample lists hundreds of thousands of distinct CDR3 sequences; 28% were seen once. Sequencing used PBMCs or a T cell subset sorted from them (not recorded which). All receptors derive from an adult woman who had mild COVID-19 (a few samples of this study predate the infection). Cell type and time point are not known.

CDR3 DNA sequence: TGTGCCAGCAGCTTAGGAACAGGGTTCCCCAAAAACATTCAGTACTTC. Its translation is CASSLGTGFPKNIQYF. The V and J genes are TRBV7-8 and TRBJ2-4, with a possible D match to TRBD1 (6 bases). Trimming shortened V by 1 base and J by 2 bases, and 12 bases separated the two germline ends. The CDR3 loop spans 16 amino acids. Germline V gives CDR1 SGHVS, CDR2 FQNEAQ.

This clonotype was seen many times. J is TRBJ2-1 and V is TRBV23-1; the D gene is possibly TRBD2 (6 bases). TRBV23-1 is marked as an open reading frame, function uncertain. This CDR3 is built from 12 residues. Trimming removed 6 bases at V and 4 bases at J, with 7 bases between. The CDR3 DNA reads as TGCGCCAGCAGCCGGGGGTACAATGAGCAGTTCTTC. Translated: CASSRGYNEQFF.